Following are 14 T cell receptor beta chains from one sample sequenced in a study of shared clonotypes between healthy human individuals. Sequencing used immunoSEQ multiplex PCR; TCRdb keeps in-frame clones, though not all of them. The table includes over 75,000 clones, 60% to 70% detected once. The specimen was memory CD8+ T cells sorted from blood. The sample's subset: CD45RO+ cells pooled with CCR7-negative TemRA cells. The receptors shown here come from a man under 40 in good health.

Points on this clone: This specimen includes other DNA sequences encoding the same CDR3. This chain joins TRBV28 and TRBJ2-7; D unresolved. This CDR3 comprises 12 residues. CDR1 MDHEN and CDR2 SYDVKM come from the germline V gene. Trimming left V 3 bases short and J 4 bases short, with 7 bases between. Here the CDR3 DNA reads TGTGCCAGCAGTTTGACCGTGTACGAGCAGTACTTC. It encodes CASSLTVYEQYF.

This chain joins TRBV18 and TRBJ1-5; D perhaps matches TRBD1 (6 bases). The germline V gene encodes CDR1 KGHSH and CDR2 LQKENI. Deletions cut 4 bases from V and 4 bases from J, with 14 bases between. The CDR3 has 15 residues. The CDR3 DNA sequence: TGTGCCAGCTCACAGGGGGGAATGTCGAATCAGCCCCAGCATTTT. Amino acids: CASSQGGMSNQPQHF.

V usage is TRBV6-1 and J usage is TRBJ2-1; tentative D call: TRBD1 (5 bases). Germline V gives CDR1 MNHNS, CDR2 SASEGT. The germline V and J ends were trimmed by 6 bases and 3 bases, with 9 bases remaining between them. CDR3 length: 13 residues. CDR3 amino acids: CASSWQGYNEQFF. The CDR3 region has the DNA TGTGCCAGCAGCTGGCAGGGCTACAATGAGCAGTTCTTC.

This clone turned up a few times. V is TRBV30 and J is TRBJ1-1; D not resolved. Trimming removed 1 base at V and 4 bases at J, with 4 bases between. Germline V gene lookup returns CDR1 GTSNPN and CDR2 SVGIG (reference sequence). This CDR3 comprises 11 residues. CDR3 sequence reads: CAWSDATEAFF. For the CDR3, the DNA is TGTGCCTGGAGTGATGCCACTGAAGCTTTCTTT.

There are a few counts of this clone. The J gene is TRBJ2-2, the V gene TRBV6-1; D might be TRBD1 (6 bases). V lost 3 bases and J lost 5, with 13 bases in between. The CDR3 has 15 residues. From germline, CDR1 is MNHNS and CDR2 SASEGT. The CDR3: CASSEGARRTGELFF. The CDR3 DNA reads TGTGCCAGCAGTGAGGGGGCCCGGCGTACCGGGGAGCTGTTTTTT.

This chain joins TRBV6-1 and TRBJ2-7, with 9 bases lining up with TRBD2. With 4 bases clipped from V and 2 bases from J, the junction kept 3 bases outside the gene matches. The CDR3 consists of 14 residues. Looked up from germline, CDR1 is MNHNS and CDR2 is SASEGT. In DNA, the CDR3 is TGTGCCAGCAGTGCGTTAGCGGGAGCCTACGAGCAGTACTTC. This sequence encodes CASSALAGAYEQYF.

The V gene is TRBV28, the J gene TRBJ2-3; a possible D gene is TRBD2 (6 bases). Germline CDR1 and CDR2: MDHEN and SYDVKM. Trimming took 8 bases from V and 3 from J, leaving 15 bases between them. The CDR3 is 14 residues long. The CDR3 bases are TGTGCCAGCTGTGTAGCGGAGTTTACAGATACGCAGTATTTT. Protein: CASCVAEFTDTQYF.

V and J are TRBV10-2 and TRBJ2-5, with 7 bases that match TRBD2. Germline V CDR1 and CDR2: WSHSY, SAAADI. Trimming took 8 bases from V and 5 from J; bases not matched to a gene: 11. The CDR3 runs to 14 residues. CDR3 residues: CASGKGGSIETQYF. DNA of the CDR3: TGCGCCAGCGGGAAAGGCGGGAGTATCGAGACCCAGTACTTC.

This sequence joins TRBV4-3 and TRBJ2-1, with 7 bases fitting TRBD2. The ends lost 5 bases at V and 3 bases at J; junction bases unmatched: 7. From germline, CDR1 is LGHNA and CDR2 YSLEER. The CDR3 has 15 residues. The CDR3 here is CASSNGGIYYNEQFF. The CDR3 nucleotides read TGCGCCAGCAGCAACGGGGGGATCTACTACAATGAGCAGTTCTTC.

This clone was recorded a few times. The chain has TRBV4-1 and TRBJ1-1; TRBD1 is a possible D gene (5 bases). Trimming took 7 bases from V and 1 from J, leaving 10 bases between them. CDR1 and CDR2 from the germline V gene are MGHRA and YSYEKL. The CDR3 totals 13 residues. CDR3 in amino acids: CASNRGGNTEAFF. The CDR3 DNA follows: TGCGCCAGCAACCGGGGGGGGAACACTGAAGCTTTCTTT.

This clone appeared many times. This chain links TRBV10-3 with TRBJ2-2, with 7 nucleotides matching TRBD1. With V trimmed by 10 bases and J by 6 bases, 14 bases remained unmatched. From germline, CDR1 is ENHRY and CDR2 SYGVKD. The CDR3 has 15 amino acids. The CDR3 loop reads CATLTGVGGPGELFF. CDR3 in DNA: TGTGCCACCCTTACAGGGGTCGGAGGTCCCGGGGAGCTGTTTTTT.

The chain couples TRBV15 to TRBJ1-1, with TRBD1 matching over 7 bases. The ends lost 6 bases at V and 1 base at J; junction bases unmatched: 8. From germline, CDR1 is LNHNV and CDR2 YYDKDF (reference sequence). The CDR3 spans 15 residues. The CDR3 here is CATSNTGTANTEAFF. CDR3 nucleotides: TGTGCCACCAGTAATACCGGGACAGCGAACACTGAAGCTTTCTTT.

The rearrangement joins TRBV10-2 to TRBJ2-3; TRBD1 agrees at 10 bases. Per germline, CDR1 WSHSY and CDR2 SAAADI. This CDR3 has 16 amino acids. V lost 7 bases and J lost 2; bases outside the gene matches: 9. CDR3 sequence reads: CASNHPGTGDTDTQYF. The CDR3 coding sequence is TGCGCCAGCAATCACCCCGGGACAGGGGACACAGATACGCAGTATTTT.

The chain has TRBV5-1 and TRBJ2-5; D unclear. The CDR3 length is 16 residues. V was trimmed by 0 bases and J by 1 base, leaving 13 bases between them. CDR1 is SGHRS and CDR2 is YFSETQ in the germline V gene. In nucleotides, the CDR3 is TGCGCCAGCAGCTTGGCCCTGACATCACGCCAAGAGACCCAGTACTTC. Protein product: CASSLALTSRQETQYF.